This paragraph reports one TCR beta chain. Original handling: Cell counts per sample came from amplifying reference gene primers. Only in-frame clones appear in the TCRdb table, and some are missing; sequencing was by immunoSEQ multiplex PCR. V and J calls and clone size are as listed in that table; D and trimming were resolved from the DNA. The sample has under 65,000 clones; roughly 90% are singletons. Germline values: CDR1 LGHDT, CDR2 YNNKEL (reference sequence). The V and J ends lost 2 bases and 5 bases respectively, with 15 bases between them. The CDR3 spans 15 residues. This entry comes from a study of blood T cell repertoires in COVID-19. Across the whole study: Spain, Italy and the United States supplied samples that represented acute and convalescent COVID-19. The cDNA or gDNA used as material had been derived from T cells, B-cell-depleted T cells, or PBMCs.

Patients in Seattle were enrolled during active infection, then followed longitudinally. The source is a woman over 75 with COVID-19, enrolled during active disease. The rearrangement uses TRBV3-1 (or the pseudogene TRBV3-2) and TRBJ1-1; D is ambiguous. Sequencing was performed on peripheral blood. The DNA of the CDR3 is TGTGCCAGCAGCCAACGGTCGGCGGGGAGGACTGAAGCTTTCTTT. It translates to CASSQRSAGRTEAFF.